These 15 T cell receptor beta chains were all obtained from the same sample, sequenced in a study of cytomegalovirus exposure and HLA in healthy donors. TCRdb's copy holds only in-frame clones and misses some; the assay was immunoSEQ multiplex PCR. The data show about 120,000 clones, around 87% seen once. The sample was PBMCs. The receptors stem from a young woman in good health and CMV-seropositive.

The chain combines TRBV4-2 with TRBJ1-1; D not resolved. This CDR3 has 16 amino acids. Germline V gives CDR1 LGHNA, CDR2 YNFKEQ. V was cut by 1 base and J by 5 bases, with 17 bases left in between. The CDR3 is CASSQVRLSGRTEAFF. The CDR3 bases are TGTGCCAGCAGCCAAGTTCGCCTGAGCGGAAGGACTGAAGCTTTCTTT.

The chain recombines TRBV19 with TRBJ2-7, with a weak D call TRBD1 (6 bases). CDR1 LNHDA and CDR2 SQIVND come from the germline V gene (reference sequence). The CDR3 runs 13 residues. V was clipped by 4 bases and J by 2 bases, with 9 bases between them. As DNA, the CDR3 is TGTGCCAGTAGTACACAGGGTCCCTACGAGCAGTACTTC. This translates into CASSTQGPYEQYF.

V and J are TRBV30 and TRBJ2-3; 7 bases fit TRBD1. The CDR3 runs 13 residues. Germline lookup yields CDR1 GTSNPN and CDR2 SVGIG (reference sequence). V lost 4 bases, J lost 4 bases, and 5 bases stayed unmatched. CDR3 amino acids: CAWTIQGADTQYF. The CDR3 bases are TGTGCCTGGACGATTCAGGGGGCAGATACGCAGTATTTT.

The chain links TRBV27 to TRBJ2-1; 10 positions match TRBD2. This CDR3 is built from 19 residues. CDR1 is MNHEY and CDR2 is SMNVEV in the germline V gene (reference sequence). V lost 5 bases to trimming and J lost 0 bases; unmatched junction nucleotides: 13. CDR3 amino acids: CASSPAGLAASSSYNEQFF. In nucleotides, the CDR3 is TGTGCCAGCAGTCCCGCCGGACTAGCGGCTAGTAGCTCCTACAATGAGCAGTTCTTC.

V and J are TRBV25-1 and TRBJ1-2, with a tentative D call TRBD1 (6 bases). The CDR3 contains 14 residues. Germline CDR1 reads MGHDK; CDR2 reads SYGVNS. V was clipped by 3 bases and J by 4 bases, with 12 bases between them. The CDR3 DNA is TGTGCCAGCAGTGATGGACAGATGAGCTATGGCTACACCTTC. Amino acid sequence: CASSDGQMSYGYTF.

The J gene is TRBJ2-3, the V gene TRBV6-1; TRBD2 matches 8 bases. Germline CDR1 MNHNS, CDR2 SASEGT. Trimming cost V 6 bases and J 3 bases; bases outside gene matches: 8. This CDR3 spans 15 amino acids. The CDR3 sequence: CASRDLSGATDTQYF. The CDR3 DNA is TGTGCCAGCAGAGACCTTAGCGGGGCGACAGATACGCAGTATTTT.

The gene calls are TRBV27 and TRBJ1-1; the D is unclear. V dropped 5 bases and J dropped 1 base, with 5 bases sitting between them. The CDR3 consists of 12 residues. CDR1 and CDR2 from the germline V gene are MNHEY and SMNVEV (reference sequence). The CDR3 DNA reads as TGTGCCAGCAGTGCGGGGAACACTGAAGCTTTCTTT. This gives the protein CASSAGNTEAFF.

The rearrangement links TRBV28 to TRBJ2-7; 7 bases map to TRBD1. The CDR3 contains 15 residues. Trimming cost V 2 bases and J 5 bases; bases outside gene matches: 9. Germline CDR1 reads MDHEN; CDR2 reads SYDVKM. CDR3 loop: CASSLKQGHIDEQYF. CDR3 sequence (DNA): TGTGCCAGCAGTTTAAAACAGGGGCACATTGACGAGCAGTACTTC.

The CDR3 here is CASSVALGQGRLGGNTGELFF. Written as DNA, the CDR3 is TGTGCCAGCAGCGTAGCTCTGGGACAGGGTCGTCTAGGGGGGAACACCGGGGAGCTGTTTTTT. The gene calls are TRBV9 and TRBJ2-2; 9 bases map to TRBD1. In germline, CDR1 is SGDLS, CDR2 YYNGEE. With 0 bases clipped from V and 1 base from J, the junction kept 16 bases outside the gene matches. The CDR3 contains 21 residues. Supplemented by reference TRBV9 and TRBJ2-2, the full variable domain reads DSGVTQTPKHLITATGQRVTLRCSPRSGDLSVYWYQQSLDQGLQFLIQYYNGEERAKGNILERFSAQQFPDLHSELNLSSLELGDSALYFCASSVALGQGRLGGNTGELFFGEGSRLTVL.

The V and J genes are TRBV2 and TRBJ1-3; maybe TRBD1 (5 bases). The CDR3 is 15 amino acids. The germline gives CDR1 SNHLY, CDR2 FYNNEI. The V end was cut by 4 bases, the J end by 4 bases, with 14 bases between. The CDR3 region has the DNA TGTGCCAGCAGTGCACAGGTTATTGGGGGAAACACCATATATTTT. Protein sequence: CASSAQVIGGNTIYF.

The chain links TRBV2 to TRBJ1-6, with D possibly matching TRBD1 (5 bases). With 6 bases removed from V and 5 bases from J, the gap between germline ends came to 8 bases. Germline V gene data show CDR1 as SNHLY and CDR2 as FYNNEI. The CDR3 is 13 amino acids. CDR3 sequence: CASSLRDNSPLHF. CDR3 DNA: TGTGCCAGCAGCCTCAGGGATAATTCACCCCTCCACTTT.

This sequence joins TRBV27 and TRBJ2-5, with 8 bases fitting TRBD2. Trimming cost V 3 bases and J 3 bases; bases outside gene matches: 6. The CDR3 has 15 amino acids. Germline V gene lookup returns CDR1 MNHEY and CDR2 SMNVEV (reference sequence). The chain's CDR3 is CASSFSTSGKETQYF. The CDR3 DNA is TGTGCCAGCAGTTTTAGCACTAGCGGAAAAGAGACCCAGTACTTC.

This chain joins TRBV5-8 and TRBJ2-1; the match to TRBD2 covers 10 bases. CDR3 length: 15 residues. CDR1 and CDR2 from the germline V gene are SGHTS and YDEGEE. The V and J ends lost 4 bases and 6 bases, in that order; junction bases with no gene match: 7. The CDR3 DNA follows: TGTGCCAGCAGCCCGGGGACTAGCGCGGGCAATGAGCAGTTCTTC. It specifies CASSPGTSAGNEQFF.

CDR3 protein: CASSDRYSGDQPQHF. The CDR3 coding sequence is TGTGCCAGCAGTGACAGATACAGCGGCGATCAGCCCCAGCATTTT. The chain recombines TRBV2 with TRBJ1-5; D is ambiguous. V was pared by 3 bases and J by 5 bases, with 14 bases between. CDR1 is SNHLY, CDR2 FYNNEI, per germline. The CDR3 sequence is 15 residues long. Drawing the rest from reference TRBV2 and TRBJ1-5, the complete variable domain is EPEVTQTPSHQVTQMGQEVILRCVPISNHLYFYWYRQILGQKVEFLVSFYNNEISEKSEIFDDQFSVERPDGSNFTLKIRSTKLEDSAMYFCASSDRYSGDQPQHFGDGTRLSIL.

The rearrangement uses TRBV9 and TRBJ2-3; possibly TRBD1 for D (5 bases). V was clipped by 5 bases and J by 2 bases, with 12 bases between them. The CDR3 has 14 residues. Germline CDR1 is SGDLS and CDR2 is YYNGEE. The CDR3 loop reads CASRRGSTTDTQYF. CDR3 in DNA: TGTGCCAGCAGAAGGGGTAGTACCACAGATACGCAGTATTTT.